One sample yielded the 26 T cell receptor beta chains listed below, sequenced in a study of T cell responses to AZD1222 COVID-19 vaccine. TCRdb keeps only in-frame clones here, not all; method: immunoSEQ multiplex PCR. This sample's clone table lists around 150,000 clones. Material for sequencing was peripheral blood. These receptor sequences come from an adult in good health.

The V call is TRBV5-1, the J call TRBJ1-1; D is uncertain. The V gene lost 5 bases and the J gene lost 3 bases, with 8 bases spanning the gap. The germline CDR1 and CDR2 sequences are SGHRS and YFSETQ. There are 12 residues in the CDR3. CDR3 loop: CASSVVDTEAFF. In DNA form, the CDR3 reads TGCGCCAGCAGTGTGGTGGACACTGAAGCTTTCTTT.

With regard to this clone: Its ends do not fully match the called genes, so a read error is possible. The chain combines TRBV4-1 with TRBJ2-2; 7 nucleotides match TRBD2. Germline V lookup: CDR1 MGHRA, CDR2 YSYEKL. The CDR3 has 15 amino acids. CDR3: CASGQSGGNTGELFF. In DNA form, the CDR3 reads TGCGCCAGCGGCCAATCGGGGGGGAACACCGGGGAGCTGTTTTTT.

The chain links TRBV5-6 to TRBJ2-2; D not certain. Trimming removed 4 bases at V and 1 base at J, with 11 bases between. CDR3 size: 15 residues. Germline V lookup: CDR1 SGHDT, CDR2 YYEEEE. The CDR3 is CASSPGWENTGELFF. The CDR3 nucleotides read TGTGCCAGCAGCCCCGGATGGGAGAACACCGGGGAGCTGTTTTTT.

This CDR3 is CASSQDRGLAGGQVDTQYF. The CDR3 nucleotides are TGTGCCAGCAGCCAAGATAGGGGACTAGCGGGGGGGCAGGTAGATACGCAGTATTTT. V is TRBV4-2 and J is TRBJ2-3; 16 nucleotides match TRBD2. Germline lookup yields CDR1 LGHNA and CDR2 YNFKEQ. This CDR3 region has 19 residues. V shed 0 bases, J shed 5 bases, and the junction held 8 bases outside the gene matches.

This sequence joins TRBV19 and TRBJ2-7, with a weak D call TRBD2 (6 bases). Germline V gene data show CDR1 as LNHDA and CDR2 as SQIVND (reference sequence). V gave up 7 bases and J gave up 6 bases, with 19 bases separating them. CDR3 size: 14 residues. CDR3 nucleotide sequence: TGTGCCAGTACCGGGTCGGGGGTTACAAGCGAGCAGTACTTC. Its translation: CASTGSGVTSEQYF.

The chain recombines TRBV15 with TRBJ1-2; 10 bases map to TRBD1. The germline gives CDR1 LNHNV, CDR2 YYDKDF (reference sequence). The CDR3 spans 15 residues. The V and J ends lost 8 bases and 1 base, in that order; junction bases with no gene match: 7. DNA for the CDR3: TGTGCCACCCGGGACAGGGGAATGGGTAACTATGGCTACACCTTC. Its translation: CATRDRGMGNYGYTF. Variable domain in full (rest from reference TRBV15 and TRBJ1-2): DAMVIQNPRYQVTQFGKPVTLSCSQTLNHNVMYWYQQKSSQAPKLLFHYYDKDFNNEADTPDNFQSRRPNTSFCFLDIRSPGLGDTAMYLCATRDRGMGNYGYTFGSGTRLTVV.

The CDR3 nucleotides read TGTGCCAGTGGGGACAGAAGGAACACCGGGGAGCTGTTTTTT. This sequence encodes CASGDRRNTGELFF. The chain is built from TRBV19 and TRBJ2-2; 7 bases align to TRBD1. The V and J ends lost 8 bases and 1 base, in that order; junction bases with no gene match: 4. The CDR3 contains 14 residues. In germline, CDR1 is LNHDA, CDR2 SQIVND (reference sequence).

The chain links TRBV28 to TRBJ1-3; D possibly corresponds to TRBD1 (6 bases). Trimming took 6 bases from V and 0 from J, leaving 12 bases between them. Germline values: CDR1 MDHEN, CDR2 SYDVKM. The CDR3 is made up of 15 amino acids. The CDR3 DNA follows: TGTGCCAGCAGCTTAGCAGGGGTCTCTGGAAACACCATATATTTT. Its protein is CASSLAGVSGNTIYF.

The chain couples TRBV7-9 to TRBJ1-1; the D is unclear. Looked up from germline, CDR1 is SEHNR and CDR2 is FQNEAQ (reference sequence). This CDR3 has 15 residues. Trimming removed 6 bases at V and 1 base at J, with 15 bases between. The CDR3 DNA sequence: TGTGCCAGCAGTCCCATAAACGCACCGAACACTGAAGCTTTCTTT. Its protein is CASSPINAPNTEAFF. Filled out from reference TRBV7-9 and TRBJ1-1, the complete variable domain reads DTGVSQNPRHKITKRGQNVTFRCDPISEHNRLYWYRQTLGQGPEFLTYFQNEAQLEKSRLLSDRFSAERPKGSFSTLEIQRTEQGDSAMYLCASSPINAPNTEAFFGQGTRLTVV.

The chain is built from TRBV7-3 and TRBJ1-1; the D is unclear. Germline V CDR1 and CDR2: SGHTA, FQGTGA. The V end lost 3 bases, the J end lost 1 base, and 12 bases lay between the germline ends. CDR3 length: 15 residues. The DNA of the CDR3 is TGTGCCAGCAGCTTGGCGAAGGCGACGAACACTGAAGCTTTCTTT. This encodes CASSLAKATNTEAFF.

The V gene is TRBV9, the J gene TRBJ2-5; 9 bases map to TRBD2. The CDR3 sequence is 17 residues long. The trim removed 4 bases at V and 5 bases at J, leaving 15 bases unmatched. Germline-derived CDR1 and CDR2 are SGDLS and YYNGEE. CDR3 nucleotide sequence: TGTGCCAGCAGCCCCCGGGGTAGCGGGGGATCAGGGGAGACCCAGTACTTC. Amino acids: CASSPRGSGGSGETQYF.

This chain links TRBV28 with TRBJ2-1; TRBD1 agrees at 8 bases. With V trimmed by 7 bases and J by 3 bases, 17 bases remained unmatched. This CDR3 spans 18 amino acids. Germline V gives CDR1 MDHEN, CDR2 SYDVKM. This CDR3 is CASINTPGGALGYNEQFF. The CDR3 DNA follows: TGTGCCAGCATAAACACGCCAGGGGGCGCACTGGGCTACAATGAGCAGTTCTTC.

With respect to this clone: One end of the junction varies from germline; a read error may be responsible. The chain employs TRBV4-1 and TRBJ1-6; TRBD1 is a possible D gene (5 bases). This CDR3 has 15 residues. Germline-derived CDR1 and CDR2 are MGHRA and YSYEKL. The CDR3 reads CASRQGRTVRSPLHF. The CDR3 DNA follows: TGCGCCAGCCGCCAGGGTAGAACTGTCCGATCACCCCTCCACTTT.

The chain recombines TRBV19 with TRBJ2-4, with a weak D call TRBD1 (8 bases). This CDR3 has 15 residues. CDR1 and CDR2 from the germline V gene are LNHDA and SQIVND (reference sequence). Trimming removed 10 bases from V and 9 bases from J, with 25 bases in between. For the CDR3, the DNA is TGTGCCACCCAAAGGGGAGGACAGGGCGGGAGCATTCAGTACTTC. Amino acid sequence: CATQRGGQGGSIQYF.

The V call is TRBV9, the J call TRBJ1-4; the match to TRBD1 covers 8 bases. V lost 3 bases, J lost 2 bases, and 6 bases stayed unmatched. CDR3 length: 16 amino acids. Germline CDR1 is SGDLS and CDR2 is YYNGEE. The CDR3 region is CASSARQGRTNEKLFF. The CDR3 DNA reads as TGTGCCAGCAGCGCCCGACAGGGGAGGACTAATGAAAAACTGTTTTTT. Combining the CDR3 with reference TRBV9 and TRBJ1-4 gives the whole variable domain DSGVTQTPKHLITATGQRVTLRCSPRSGDLSVYWYQQSLDQGLQFLIQYYNGEERAKGNILERFSAQQFPDLHSELNLSSLELGDSALYFCASSARQGRTNEKLFFGSGTQLSVL.

This chain links TRBV5-6 with TRBJ1-5; 8 bases agree with TRBD1. CDR1 is SGHDT and CDR2 is YYEEEE in the germline V gene. There are 15 residues in the CDR3. V lost 0 bases and J lost 5; bases outside the gene matches: 4. The CDR3 nucleotides are TGTGCCAGCAGCTTGGGCAGGGGGCTATATCAGCCCCAGCATTTT. It encodes CASSLGRGLYQPQHF.

This chain connects TRBV19 to TRBJ2-2; either TRBD1 or TRBD2 may fit D (7 bases each). This CDR3 spans 16 amino acids. The V end was cut by 3 bases, the J end by 2 bases, with 13 bases between. The germline V gene has CDR1 LNHDA and CDR2 SQIVND (reference sequence). CDR3 region: CASSIGGTVNTGELFF. The CDR3, as DNA: TGTGCCAGTAGTATCGGGGGGACAGTCAACACCGGGGAGCTGTTTTTT.

The chain is built from TRBV24-1 and TRBJ1-2, with a weak D call TRBD1 (5 bases). CDR1 and CDR2 (germline): KGHDR, SFDVKD. V lost 3 bases to trimming and J lost 8 bases, with 21 bases between them. The CDR3 totals 16 residues. The CDR3 coding sequence is TGTGCCACCAGTGATCACGTCGGCGGGGGAGGGATAGGCTACACCTTC. Translating it yields CATSDHVGGGGIGYTF.

The V and J genes are TRBV12-5 and TRBJ2-7; possible D gene TRBD1, 6 bases. The CDR3 spans 13 residues. The V end lost 5 bases, the J end lost 5 bases, and 13 bases lay between the germline ends. Germline V gives CDR1 LGHNT, CDR2 FRNRAP. Here the CDR3 reads CASGQQGIHEQYF. The CDR3 DNA reads TGTGCTAGTGGTCAACAGGGAATCCACGAGCAGTACTTC.

J is TRBJ1-5 and V is TRBV2, with D hard to call. The V gene lost 4 bases and the J gene lost 3 bases, with 7 bases spanning the gap. The CDR3 is 13 residues long. Germline lookup yields CDR1 SNHLY and CDR2 FYNNEI. The CDR3 DNA sequence: TGTGCCAGCAGTGGGGGTTTCAATCAGCCCCAGCATTTT. It yields the protein CASSGGFNQPQHF.

This chain uses TRBV27 with TRBJ2-2; 7 positions match TRBD1. The length of the CDR3 is 15 residues. Trimming cost V 3 bases and J 5 bases; bases outside gene matches: 6. Germline V lookup: CDR1 MNHEY, CDR2 SMNVEV (reference sequence). CDR3 nucleotides: TGTGCCAGCAGTTTCGACAGGGCGAGGACCGGGGAGCTGTTTTTT. Its protein is CASSFDRARTGELFF.

The chain uses TRBV27 and TRBJ1-2; perhaps TRBD1 as D (6 bases). The V end lost 3 bases, the J end lost 8 bases, and 10 bases lay between the germline ends. The CDR3 loop spans 12 amino acids. Germline-derived CDR1 and CDR2 are MNHEY and SMNVEV (reference sequence). The CDR3 reads CASSFLGGGYTF. The DNA for the CDR3 is TGTGCCAGCAGTTTTCTGGGGGGCGGCTACACCTTC.

This rearrangement joins TRBV12-3 or TRBV12-4 to TRBJ1-2; no firm D call. This CDR3 spans 13 amino acids. Trimming took 3 bases from V and 7 from J, leaving 12 bases between them. CDR3 DNA: TGTGCCAGCAGTTTCAGGACGCCTGGTGGCTACACCTTC. This gives the protein CASSFRTPGGYTF.

The J gene is TRBJ2-1, the V gene TRBV2; D is unclear. Trimming shortened V by 8 bases and J by 2 bases, and 10 bases separated the two germline ends. The CDR3 has 13 amino acids. The germline V gene encodes CDR1 SNHLY and CDR2 FYNNEI. The CDR3 coding sequence is TGTGCCAGCGTCGAGAACCCCTACAATGAGCAGTTCTTC. As protein: CASVENPYNEQFF.

This chain links TRBV7-2 with TRBJ2-5; 7 nucleotides agree with TRBD2. The trim removed 5 bases at V and 3 bases at J, leaving 9 bases unmatched. The CDR3 sequence is 15 residues long. The germline V gene has CDR1 SGHTA and CDR2 FQGNSA. The CDR3 coding sequence is TGTGCCAGCAGCCCAACTAGCGTCTTCGAAGAGACCCAGTACTTC. Translating it yields CASSPTSVFEETQYF.

J is TRBJ2-3 and V is TRBV11-3; D gene uncertain. CDR1 is SGHNT, CDR2 YENEEA, per germline. The germline V and J ends were trimmed by 5 bases and 1 base, with 13 bases remaining between them. This CDR3 spans 15 amino acids. Here the CDR3 reads CASSRALRRTDTQYF. Written as DNA, the CDR3 is TGTGCCAGCAGCCGAGCCTTGAGACGCACAGATACGCAGTATTTT.